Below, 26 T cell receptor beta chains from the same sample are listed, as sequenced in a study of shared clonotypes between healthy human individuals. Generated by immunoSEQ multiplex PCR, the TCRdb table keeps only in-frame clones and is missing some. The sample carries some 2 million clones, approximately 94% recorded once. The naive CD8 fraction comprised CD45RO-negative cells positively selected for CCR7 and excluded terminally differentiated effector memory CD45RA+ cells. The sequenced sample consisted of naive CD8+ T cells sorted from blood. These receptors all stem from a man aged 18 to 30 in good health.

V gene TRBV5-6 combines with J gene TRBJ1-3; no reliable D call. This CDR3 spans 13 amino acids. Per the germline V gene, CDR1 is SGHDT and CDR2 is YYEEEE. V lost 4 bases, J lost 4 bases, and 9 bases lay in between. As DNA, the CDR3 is TGTGCCAGCAGCCTTCATTCCGGAAACACCATATATTTT. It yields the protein CASSLHSGNTIYF.

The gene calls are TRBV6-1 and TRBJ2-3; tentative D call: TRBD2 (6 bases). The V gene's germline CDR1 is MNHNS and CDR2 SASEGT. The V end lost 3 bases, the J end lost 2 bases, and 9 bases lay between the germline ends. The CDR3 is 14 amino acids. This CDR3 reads CASSDGTLTDTQYF. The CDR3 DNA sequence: TGTGCCAGCAGTGACGGGACTCTCACAGATACGCAGTATTTT.

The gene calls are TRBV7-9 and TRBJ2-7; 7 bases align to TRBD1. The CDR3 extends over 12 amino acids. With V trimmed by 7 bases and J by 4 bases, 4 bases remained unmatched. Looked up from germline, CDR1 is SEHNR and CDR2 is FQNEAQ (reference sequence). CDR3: CASTGQEYEQYF. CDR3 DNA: TGTGCCAGCACCGGACAGGAATACGAGCAGTACTTC.

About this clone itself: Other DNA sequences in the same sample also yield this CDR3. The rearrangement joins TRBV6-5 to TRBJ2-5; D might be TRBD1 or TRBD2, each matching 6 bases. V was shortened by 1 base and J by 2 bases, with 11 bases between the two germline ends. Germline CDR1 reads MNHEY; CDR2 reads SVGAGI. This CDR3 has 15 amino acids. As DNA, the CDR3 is TGTGCCAGCAGTTACTTAGGGGGGCTACAAGAGACCCAGTACTTC. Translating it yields CASSYLGGLQETQYF.

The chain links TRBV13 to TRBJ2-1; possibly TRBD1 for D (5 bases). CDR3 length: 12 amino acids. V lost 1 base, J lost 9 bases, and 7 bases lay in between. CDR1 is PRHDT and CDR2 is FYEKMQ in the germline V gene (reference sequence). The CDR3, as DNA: TGTGCCAGCAGCTTAGAGGGGTCTGAGCAGTTCTTC. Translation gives CASSLEGSEQFF.

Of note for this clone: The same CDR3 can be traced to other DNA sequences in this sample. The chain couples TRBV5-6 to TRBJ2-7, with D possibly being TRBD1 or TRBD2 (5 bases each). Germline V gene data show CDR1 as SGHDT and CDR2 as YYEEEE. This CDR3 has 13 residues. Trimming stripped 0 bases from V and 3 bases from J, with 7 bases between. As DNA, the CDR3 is TGTGCCAGCAGCTTGGGGGACGGCTACGAGCAGTACTTC. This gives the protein CASSLGDGYEQYF.

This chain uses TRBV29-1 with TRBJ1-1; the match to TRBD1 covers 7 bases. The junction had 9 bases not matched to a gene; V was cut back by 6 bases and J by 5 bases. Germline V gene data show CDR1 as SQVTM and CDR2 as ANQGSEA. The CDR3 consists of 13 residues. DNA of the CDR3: TGCAGCGTCGTAAGACAGGGCGGGACTGAAGCTTTCTTT. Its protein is CSVVRQGGTEAFF.

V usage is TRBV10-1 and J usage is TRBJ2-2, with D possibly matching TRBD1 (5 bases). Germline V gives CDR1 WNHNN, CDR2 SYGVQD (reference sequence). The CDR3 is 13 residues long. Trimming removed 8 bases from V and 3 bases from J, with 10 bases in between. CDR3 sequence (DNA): TGCGCCAGCCAAGACAGCCACACCGGGGAGCTGTTTTTT. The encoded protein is CASQDSHTGELFF.

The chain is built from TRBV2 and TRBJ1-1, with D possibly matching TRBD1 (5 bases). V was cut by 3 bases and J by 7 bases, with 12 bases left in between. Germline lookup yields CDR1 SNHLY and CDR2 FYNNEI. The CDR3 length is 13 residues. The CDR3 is CASSDVAGHEAFF. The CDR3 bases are TGTGCCAGCAGTGACGTCGCAGGGCATGAAGCTTTCTTT. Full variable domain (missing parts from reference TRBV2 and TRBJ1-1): EPEVTQTPSHQVTQMGQEVILRCVPISNHLYFYWYRQILGQKVEFLVSFYNNEISEKSEIFDDQFSVERPDGSNFTLKIRSTKLEDSAMYFCASSDVAGHEAFFGQGTRLTVV.

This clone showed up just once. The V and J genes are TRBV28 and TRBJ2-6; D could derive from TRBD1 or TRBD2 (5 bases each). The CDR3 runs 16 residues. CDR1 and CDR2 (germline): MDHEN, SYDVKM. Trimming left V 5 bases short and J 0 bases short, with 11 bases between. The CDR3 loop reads CASSTRESSGANVLTF. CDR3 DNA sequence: TGTGCCAGCAGTACCAGGGAGAGCTCTGGGGCCAACGTCCTGACTTTC. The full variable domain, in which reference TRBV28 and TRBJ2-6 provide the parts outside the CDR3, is DVKVTQSSRYLVKRTGEKVFLECVQDMDHENMFWYRQDPGLGLRLIYFSYDVKMKEKGDIPEGYSVSREKKERFSLILESASTNQTSMYLCASSTRESSGANVLTFGAGSRLTVL.

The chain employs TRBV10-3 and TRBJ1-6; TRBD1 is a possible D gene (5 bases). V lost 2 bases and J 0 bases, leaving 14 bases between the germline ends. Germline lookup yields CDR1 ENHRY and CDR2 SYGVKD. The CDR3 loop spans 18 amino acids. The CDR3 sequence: CAISEEGMESSYNSPLHF. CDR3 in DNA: TGTGCCATCAGTGAGGAGGGGATGGAGAGCTCCTATAATTCACCCCTCCACTTT.

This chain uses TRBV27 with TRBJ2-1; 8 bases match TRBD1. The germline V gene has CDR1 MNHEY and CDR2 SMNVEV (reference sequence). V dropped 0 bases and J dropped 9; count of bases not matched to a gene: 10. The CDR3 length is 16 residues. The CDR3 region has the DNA TGTGCCAGCAGTTTATCGGACAGGGAAGGCTCTACTGAGCAGTTCTTC. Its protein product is CASSLSDREGSTEQFF.

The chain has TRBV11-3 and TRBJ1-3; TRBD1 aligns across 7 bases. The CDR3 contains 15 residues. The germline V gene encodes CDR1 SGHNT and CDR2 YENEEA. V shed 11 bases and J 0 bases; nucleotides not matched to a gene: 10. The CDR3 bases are TGTGCCGGGGGGGCAGGGGGGATCTCTGGAAACACCATATATTTT. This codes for CAGGAGGISGNTIYF.

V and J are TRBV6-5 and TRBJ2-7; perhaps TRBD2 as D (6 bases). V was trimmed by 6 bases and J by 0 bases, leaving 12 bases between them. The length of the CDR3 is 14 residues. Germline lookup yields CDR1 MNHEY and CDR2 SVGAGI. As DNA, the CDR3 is TGTGCCAGCAGAATAGCGGTCTCCTCCTACGAGCAGTACTTC. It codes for CASRIAVSSYEQYF.

The CDR3 bases are TGTGCCAGCAGTTACTCAGGCAGGGACCCCTACGAGCAGTACTTC. As protein: CASSYSGRDPYEQYF. This rearrangement joins TRBV6-5 to TRBJ2-7; D is possibly TRBD1 or TRBD2 (5 bases each). Germline CDR1 MNHEY, CDR2 SVGAGI. Trimming left V 0 bases short and J 2 bases short, with 11 bases between. The CDR3 sequence is 15 residues long.

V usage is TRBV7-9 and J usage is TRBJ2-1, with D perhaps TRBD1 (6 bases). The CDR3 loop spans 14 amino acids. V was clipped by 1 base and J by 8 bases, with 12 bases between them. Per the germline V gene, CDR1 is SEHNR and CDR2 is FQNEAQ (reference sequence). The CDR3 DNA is TGTGCCAGCAGCTTAGAAACAGGGTTGGATGAGCAGTTCTTC. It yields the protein CASSLETGLDEQFF.

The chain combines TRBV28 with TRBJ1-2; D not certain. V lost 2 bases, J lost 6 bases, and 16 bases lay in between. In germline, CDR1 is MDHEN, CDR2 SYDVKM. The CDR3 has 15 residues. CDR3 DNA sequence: TGTGCCAGCAGTTTAGCCCAGGTGCCTTTAGATGGCTACACCTTC. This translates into CASSLAQVPLDGYTF.

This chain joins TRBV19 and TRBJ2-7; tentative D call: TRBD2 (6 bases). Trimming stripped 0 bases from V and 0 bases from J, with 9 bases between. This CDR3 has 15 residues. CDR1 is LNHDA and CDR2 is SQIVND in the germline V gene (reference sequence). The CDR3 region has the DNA TGTGCCAGTAGTATAGATGCCGGGAGCTCCTACGAGCAGTACTTC. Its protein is CASSIDAGSSYEQYF. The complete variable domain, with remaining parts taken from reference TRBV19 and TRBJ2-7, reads DGGITQSPKYLFRKEGQNVTLSCEQNLNHDAMYWYRQDPGQGLRLIYYSQIVNDFQKGDIAEGYSVSREKKESFPLTVTSAQKNPTAFYLCASSIDAGSSYEQYFGPGTRLTVT.

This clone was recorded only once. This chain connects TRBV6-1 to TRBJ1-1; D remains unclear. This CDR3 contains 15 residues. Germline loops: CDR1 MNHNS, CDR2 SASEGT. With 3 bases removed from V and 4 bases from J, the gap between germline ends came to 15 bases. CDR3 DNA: TGTGCCAGCAGTGACATTGGCCAGTGGGCCACTGAAGCTTTCTTT. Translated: CASSDIGQWATEAFF.

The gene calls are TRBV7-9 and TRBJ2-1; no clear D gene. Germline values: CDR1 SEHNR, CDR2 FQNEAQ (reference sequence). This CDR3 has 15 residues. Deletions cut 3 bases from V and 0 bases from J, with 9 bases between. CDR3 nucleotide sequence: TGTGCCAGCAGCTTCGGGCCAAGCTCCTACAATGAGCAGTTCTTC. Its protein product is CASSFGPSSYNEQFF.

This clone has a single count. CDR3: CASSPLGTIYEQYF. CDR3 DNA: TGTGCCAGCAGCCCGCTTGGGACTATCTACGAGCAGTACTTC. The genes are TRBV6-5 and TRBJ2-7, with 7 bases that match TRBD2. The V gene end was trimmed by 6 bases and the J gene end by 3 bases; junction bases not matched to a gene: 8. Germline-derived CDR1 and CDR2 are MNHEY and SVGAGI. This CDR3 has 14 residues.

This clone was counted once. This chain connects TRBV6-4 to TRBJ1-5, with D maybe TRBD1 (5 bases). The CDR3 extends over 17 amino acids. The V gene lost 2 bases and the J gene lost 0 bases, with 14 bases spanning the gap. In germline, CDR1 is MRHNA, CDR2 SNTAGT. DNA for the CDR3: TGTGCCAGCAGTGACCACCGGGACCTAAATAGCAATCAGCCCCAGCATTTT. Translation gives CASSDHRDLNSNQPQHF.

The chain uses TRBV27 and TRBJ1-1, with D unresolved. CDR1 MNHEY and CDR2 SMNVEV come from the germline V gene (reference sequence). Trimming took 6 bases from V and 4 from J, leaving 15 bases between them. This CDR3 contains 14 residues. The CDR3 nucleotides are TGTGCCAGCAGGGAGGCCGTGGGCTTCACTGAAGCTTTCTTT. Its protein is CASREAVGFTEAFF.

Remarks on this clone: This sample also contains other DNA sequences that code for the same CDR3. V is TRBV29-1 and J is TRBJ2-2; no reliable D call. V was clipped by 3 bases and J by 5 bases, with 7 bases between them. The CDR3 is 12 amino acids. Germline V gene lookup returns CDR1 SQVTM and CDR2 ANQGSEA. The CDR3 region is CSVEAETGELFF. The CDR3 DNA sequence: TGCAGCGTTGAGGCAGAAACCGGGGAGCTGTTTTTT.

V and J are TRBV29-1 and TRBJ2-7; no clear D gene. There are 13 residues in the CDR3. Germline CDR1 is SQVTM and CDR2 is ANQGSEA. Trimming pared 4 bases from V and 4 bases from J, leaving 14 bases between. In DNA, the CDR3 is TGCAGCGTTGTTGGTGTGGGTGAGTACGAGCAGTACTTC. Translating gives CSVVGVGEYEQYF.

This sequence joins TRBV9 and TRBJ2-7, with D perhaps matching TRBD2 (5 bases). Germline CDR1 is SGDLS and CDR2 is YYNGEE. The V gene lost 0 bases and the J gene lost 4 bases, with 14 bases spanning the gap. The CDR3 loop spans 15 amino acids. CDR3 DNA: TGTGCCAGCAGCGTAGATGAGGGTGGGTCTTACGAGCAGTACTTC. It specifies CASSVDEGGSYEQYF.